The TCR beta chain described here comes from a study of high-grade serous ovarian cancer treatment subgroups. About the study: Each sample yielded on average around 7,300 unique TCR beta rearrangements from some 15,000 reads. Study-wide results and limits: CDR1 and CDR2 were left unanalyzed; analyses focused on CDR3. These tumor repertoires lack spatial information from bulk sequencing. Tumors within one patient showed repertoire similarity of about 0.11 to 0.85.

Tumor tissue was taken before any definitive surgery or chemotherapy was given. Worth noting for this clone: Antigen specificity is unknown.

Using immunoSEQ multiplex PCR, the repertoire was profiled, and TCRdb retains in-frame clones only, with some absent. The sample records some 20,000 clones, around 79% being singletons. The V and J ends lost 2 bases and 6 bases, in that order; junction bases with no gene match: 4. The germline gives CDR1 SEHNR, CDR2 FQNEAQ (reference sequence). This CDR3 has 14 amino acids. Specimen: tumor tissue. The genes are TRBV7-9 and TRBJ2-1; TRBD2 agrees at 7 bases. The origin of this receptor is a human donor with high-grade serous ovarian cancer. The CDR3 here is CASSLRDYINEQFF. Written as DNA, the CDR3 is TGTGCCAGCAGCTTACGGGACTATATCAATGAGCAGTTCTTC.